A single sample is the source of the 5 T cell receptor beta chains below, sequenced in a study of Graves' ophthalmopathy and Graves' hyperthyroidism. Investigators amplified TCR beta CDR3 regions from RNA transcripts. HTBI primers served in a first-round RT-PCR, which a second-round multiplex PCR followed. TCRdb analysed the multiplex PCR reads with MiXCR anew, one entry per CDR3 protein. The data contain some 160,000 distinct CDR3 sequences, 39% of them singletons. The source material was peripheral blood. These receptors all stem from a man aged 30 to 45 with Graves' ophthalmopathy.

The chain couples TRBV9 to TRBJ1-2; the D gene is possibly TRBD1 (5 bases). Between the trimmed V and J ends, which lost 3 bases and 5 bases, there was a span of 11 bases. Germline V gives CDR1 SGDLS, CDR2 YYNGEE. CDR3 length: 13 residues. CDR3 nucleotide sequence: TGTGCCAGCAGCGGGCAGGGATTATATGGCTACACCTTC. It encodes CASSGQGLYGYTF.

The chain recombines TRBV28 with TRBJ1-1; D is perhaps TRBD1 (5 bases). Trimming shortened V by 0 bases and J by 7 bases, and 9 bases separated the two germline ends. The CDR3 sequence is 13 residues long. Germline V lookup: CDR1 MDHEN, CDR2 SYDVKM. The CDR3 here is CASSLWRRGEAFF. As DNA, the CDR3 is TGTGCCAGCAGTTTATGGAGGAGGGGTGAAGCTTTCTTT.

This chain links TRBV7-2 with TRBJ1-5; TRBD1 is a possible D gene (5 bases). This CDR3 comprises 14 residues. Trimming left V 4 bases short and J 3 bases short, with 10 bases between. Germline V gene sequence: CDR1 SGHTA, CDR2 FQGNSA. The CDR3 region has the DNA TGTGCCAGCAGCTCGGGACTTTCCAATCAGCCCCAGCATTTT. Protein product: CASSSGLSNQPQHF.

This clonotype appeared many times. V and J are TRBV12-3 or TRBV12-4 and TRBJ2-7; 9 bases agree with TRBD1. V shed 3 bases, J shed 6 bases, and the junction held 6 bases outside the gene matches. The CDR3 sequence is 14 residues long. CDR3 bases: TGTGCCAGCAGTTTTGGGGGACAGGGTGGCGAGCAGTACTTC. Protein sequence: CASSFGGQGGEQYF.

This clonotype has a count of ten or more. DNA of the CDR3: TGTGCCAGCAGCTTCAGGGGTGGAGGAAACACCATATATTTT. It is translated as CASSFRGGGNTIYF. The V gene is TRBV7-2, the J gene TRBJ1-3; possible D gene TRBD1, 6 bases. The CDR3 is made up of 14 amino acids. Trimming took off 3 bases at V and 4 bases at J, with 10 bases between the two ends. Per the germline V gene, CDR1 is SGHTA and CDR2 is FQGNSA.